A selection of T cell receptor beta chains follows, all from one sample in a study of CD8 T cells in Susac syndrome. TCRdb re-called the immunoSEQ multiplex PCR reads with MiXCR, one entry per CDR3 protein. The sample includes 150,000 to 200,000 distinct CDR3 sequences, 90% to 95% of them seen just once. Sequenced sample: CD4+ T cells from PBMCs. These receptors all stem from a human donor in good health. Each CDR3 is given with its conserved first and last residue. A D gene is named only where the DNA matches it firmly. Expanded clones get a size class; other rows say once, few or many, or leave the size out.

CASGGFGNTIYF	TGTGCCAGCGGGGGGTTTGGAAACACCATATATTTT	-	TRBV9	TRBJ1-3	once
CASSPEGTRTGREQYF	TGTGCCAGCAGCCCAGAGGGGACTAGAACCGGGAGGGAGCAGTACTTC	TRBD2	TRBV7-2	TRBJ2-7	-
CSVEDLGQGRYGYTF	TGCAGCGTTGAAGATCTCGGACAGGGGCGCTATGGCTACACCTTC	TRBD1	TRBV29-1	TRBJ1-2	-
CATSSSPTGELFF	TGTGCCACCAGCAGCAGTCCCACCGGGGAGCTGTTTTTT	-	TRBV24-1	TRBJ2-2	-
CASSLNGQMNTEAFF	TGTGCCAGCAGCCTGAACGGCCAGATGAACACTGAAGCTTTCTTT	-	TRBV7-2	TRBJ1-1	-
CATSRWGILTF	TGTGCCACCAGCAGGTGGGGGATTCTAACCTTC	-	TRBV15	TRBJ1-2	-
CASSYLRGGTYNEQFF	TGTGCCAGCAGTTATTTGCGGGGGGGAACCTACAATGAGCAGTTCTTC	TRBD2	TRBV6-5	TRBJ2-1	once
CASSLTAEETQYF	TGTGCCAGCAGCTTGACGGCGGAAGAGACCCAGTACTTC	-	TRBV5-4	TRBJ2-5	-
CASSVVAGAYNEQFF	TGTGCCAGCAGCGTCGTAGCGGGGGCGTACAATGAGCAGTTCTTC	TRBD2	TRBV5-4	TRBJ2-1	-
CSAGTSGGAGTQYF	TGCAGTGCTGGGACTAGCGGGGGGGCAGGGACCCAGTACTTC	TRBD2	TRBV20-1	TRBJ2-5	-
CASSLGGGTESYNEQFF	TGTGCCAGCAGCTTGGGCGGGGGGACAGAGTCCTACAATGAGCAGTTCTTC	-	TRBV5-4	TRBJ2-1	-
CASSRGTGAYGYTF	TGCGCCAGCAGCCGAGGGACAGGCGCCTATGGCTACACCTTC	TRBD1	TRBV4-3	TRBJ1-2	-
CSAKSGQETQYF	TGCAGTGCTAAGTCAGGCCAAGAGACCCAGTACTTC	-	TRBV20-1	TRBJ2-5	-
CASSSAGQATYEQYF	TGCGCCAGCAGCTCAGCCGGACAGGCCACCTACGAGCAGTACTTC	TRBD1	TRBV5-1	TRBJ2-7	-
CSVVGASEAFF	TGCAGCGTTGTAGGGGCTTCTGAAGCTTTCTTT	-	TRBV29-1	TRBJ1-1	-
CASSVGAAAGQPQHF	TGTGCCAGCAGCGTAGGTGCCGCGGCGGGGCAGCCCCAGCATTTT	-	TRBV9	TRBJ1-5	-